This paragraph reports one T cell receptor beta chain. Its cognate antigen is unknown. This sample stems from a study of cytomegalovirus exposure and HLA in healthy donors. Whole-study results and caveats: Researchers catalogued 150 or so TCR beta chains as cytomegalovirus-associated. Three chains tied to CMV proved CMV antigen-specific in vitro.

Sequenced by immunoSEQ multiplex PCR; TCRdb stores in-frame clones only, minus some. This table has 150,000 or so clones, around 89% appearing once. The germline CDR1 and CDR2 sequences are SGHAT and FQNNGV. The CDR3 is 14 amino acids. Deletions cut 5 bases from V and 1 base from J, with 10 bases between. This chain joins TRBV11-2 and TRBJ2-3; the D gene is possibly TRBD2 (5 bases). What was sequenced was PBMCs. The clonotype was recovered from a woman younger than 45 in good health and CMV-seropositive. The CDR3 DNA follows: TGTGCCAGCAGCCACAACGGGGGCACAGATACGCAGTATTTT. Its translation: CASSHNGGTDTQYF.